A few counts support the clone carrying this T cell receptor (beta chain). Its antigen is still unknown. These data are taken from a study of regulatory dendritic cells for organ transplantation. Study-level findings and limits: Mature dendritic cells appeared to drive more memory CD8+ clonal expansion than regulatory ones.

The germline V gene encodes CDR1 SEHNR and CDR2 FQNEAQ (reference sequence). CDR3 length: 12 amino acids. The V and J ends lost 7 bases and 2 bases respectively, with 8 bases between them. The assay was immunoSEQ multiplex PCR, and TCRdb's table has in-frame clones only and misses some. The sample holds 20,000 to 25,000 clones, 70% to 80% seen once. The sequenced material came from memory CD4+ T cells from blood. The subset denotes: CD45RO+ memory T cells. The rearrangement uses TRBV7-9 and TRBJ1-1; no clear D gene. This TCR derives from a human donor in good health. CDR3 loop: CASTVDNTEAFF. DNA for the CDR3: TGTGCCAGCACGGTAGATAACACTGAAGCTTTCTTT.